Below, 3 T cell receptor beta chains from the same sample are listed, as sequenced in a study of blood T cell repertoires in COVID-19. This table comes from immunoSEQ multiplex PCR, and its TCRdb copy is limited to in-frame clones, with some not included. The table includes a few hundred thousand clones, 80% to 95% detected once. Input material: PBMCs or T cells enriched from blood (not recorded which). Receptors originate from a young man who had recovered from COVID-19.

The DNA for the CDR3 is TGTGCCAGCTCACCGTACAGGGGTGTGAACACTGAAGCTTTCTTT. This sequence encodes CASSPYRGVNTEAFF. The chain recombines TRBV18 with TRBJ1-1; 7 positions match TRBD1. CDR1 is KGHSH and CDR2 is LQKENI in the germline V gene. CDR3 length: 15 amino acids. With V trimmed by 3 bases and J by 0 bases, 4 bases remained unmatched. Drawing the rest from reference TRBV18 and TRBJ1-1, the complete variable domain is NAGVMQNPRHLVRRRGQEARLRCSPMKGHSHVYWYRQLPEEGLKFMVYLQKENIIDESGMPKERFSAEFPKEGPSILRIQQVVRGDSAAYFCASSPYRGVNTEAFFGQGTRLTVV.

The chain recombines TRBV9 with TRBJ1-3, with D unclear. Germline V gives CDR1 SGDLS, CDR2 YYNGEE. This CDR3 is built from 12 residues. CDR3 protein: CADRGSGNTIYF. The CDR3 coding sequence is TGTGCAGACCGCGGGTCTGGAAACACCATATATTTT.

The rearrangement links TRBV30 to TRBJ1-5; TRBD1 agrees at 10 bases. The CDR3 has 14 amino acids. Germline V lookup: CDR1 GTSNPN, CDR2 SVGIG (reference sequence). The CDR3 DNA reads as TGTGCACAGTCCGGGACAGGGGGCAATCAGCCCCAGCATTTT. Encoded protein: CAQSGTGGNQPQHF.